Listed below are T cell receptor beta chains from one sample, sequenced in a study of shared clonotypes between healthy human individuals. Only in-frame clones appear in the TCRdb table, and some are missing; sequencing was by immunoSEQ multiplex PCR. The table lists roughly 1,000,000 clones, around 82% of them singletons. Sequenced input: memory CD4+ T cells from PBMCs. The receptors were gathered from a young man in good health. Some clones in this sample may be carry-over from other donors' samples. Both conserved end residues are part of each CDR3. Fields, in order: clone size, J gene, D gene, CDR3 length, V gene, CDR3 protein, CDR3 DNA. A D gene is named only where the DNA matches it firmly. Only some rows state a clone size, as once, few, many or a class for expanded clones.

- TRBJ2-1 TRBD2 20 TRBV14 CASSTGTSGRWMVLYNEQFF TGTGCCAGCAGCACCGGGACTAGCGGGAGATGGATGGTCCTCTACAATGAGCAGTTCTTC
- TRBJ2-5 - 14 TRBV7-9 CASSLVGLPETQYF TGTGCCAGCAGCTTAGTCGGACTCCCGGAGACCCAGTACTTC
- TRBJ2-2 - 14 TRBV9 CASSEGDKAGELFF TGTGCCAGCAGCGAGGGGGATAAAGCCGGGGAGCTGTTTTTT
- TRBJ2-6 - 14 TRBV7-8 CASSPTAGANVLTF TGTGCCAGCAGCCCGACAGCTGGGGCCAACGTCCTGACTTTC
- TRBJ2-3 - 12 TRBV11-3 CASSGTLDTQYF TGTGCCAGCAGTGGGACTTTAGATACGCAGTATTTT
- TRBJ2-7 - 15 TRBV28 CASSFGQGSHYEQYF TGTGCCAGCAGTTTTGGCCAGGGGTCCCACTACGAGCAGTACTTC
- TRBJ1-4 TRBD1 15 TRBV7-9 CASSNGQGANEKLFF TGTGCCAGCAGCAATGGACAGGGCGCTAATGAAAAACTGTTTTTT
- TRBJ1-2 - 17 TRBV7-3 CASSLTGPGSGTSGYTF TGTGCCAGCAGCTTAACGGGGCCGGGTTCCGGGACTAGTGGCTACACCTTC
- TRBJ2-3 - 15 TRBV14 CASSLLTTSTDTQYF TGTGCCAGCAGCCTCCTCACTACTAGCACAGATACGCAGTATTTT
- TRBJ2-6 TRBD2 16 TRBV5-4 CASSFSGSSGANVLTF TGTGCCAGCAGCTTCAGCGGGAGCTCTGGGGCCAACGTCCTGACTTTC
- TRBJ2-5 - 12 TRBV11-2 CASSLVLGTQYF TGTGCCAGCAGCTTAGTTCTTGGGACCCAGTACTTC
- TRBJ2-7 - 18 TRBV2 CASSGIVKHSQITYEQYF TGTGCCAGCAGTGGGATTGTGAAACATAGCCAAATCACCTACGAGCAGTACTTC
- TRBJ2-7 - 11 TRBV20-1 CSASIKNEQYF TGCAGTGCTAGTATTAAGAACGAGCAGTACTTC
- TRBJ2-2 - 14 TRBV5-6 CASSRGLPTGELFF TGTGCCAGCAGCAGGGGACTCCCCACCGGGGAGCTGTTTTTT
few TRBJ2-5 - 15 TRBV28 CASSSTGQFQETQYF TGTGCCAGCAGTTCCACAGGACAGTTCCAAGAGACCCAGTACTTC
- TRBJ1-6 - 15 TRBV6-5 CASSSQVLLASPLHF TGTGCCAGCAGTTCACAAGTGCTCTTAGCTTCACCCCTCCACTTT
- TRBJ2-1 - 14 TRBV15 CATSRDPDHNEQFF TGTGCCACCAGCAGAGATCCGGACCACAATGAGCAGTTCTTC
- TRBJ1-1 - 16 TRBV28 CASTPKDRRSNTEAFF TGTGCCAGCACTCCGAAGGACCGCCGATCGAACACTGAAGCTTTCTTT
- TRBJ2-5 TRBD2 15 TRBV7-2 CASSLEAGRAGTQYF TGTGCCAGCAGCTTAGAAGCCGGGAGGGCCGGGACCCAGTACTTC
few TRBJ2-7 TRBD2 21 TRBV5-1 CASSWGTSGRNGVWLSYEQYF TGCGCCAGCAGCTGGGGGACTAGCGGGAGAAATGGGGTTTGGCTCTCCTACGAGCAGTACTTC
- TRBJ1-2 - 13 TRBV28 CASSFRAGYGYTF TGTGCCAGCAGTTTTCGCGCAGGCTATGGCTACACCTTC
- TRBJ2-3 - 17 TRBV12-5 CASGSGTRASNTDTQYF TGTGCTAGTGGTTCGGGCACTCGGGCGAGTAATACAGATACGCAGTATTTT